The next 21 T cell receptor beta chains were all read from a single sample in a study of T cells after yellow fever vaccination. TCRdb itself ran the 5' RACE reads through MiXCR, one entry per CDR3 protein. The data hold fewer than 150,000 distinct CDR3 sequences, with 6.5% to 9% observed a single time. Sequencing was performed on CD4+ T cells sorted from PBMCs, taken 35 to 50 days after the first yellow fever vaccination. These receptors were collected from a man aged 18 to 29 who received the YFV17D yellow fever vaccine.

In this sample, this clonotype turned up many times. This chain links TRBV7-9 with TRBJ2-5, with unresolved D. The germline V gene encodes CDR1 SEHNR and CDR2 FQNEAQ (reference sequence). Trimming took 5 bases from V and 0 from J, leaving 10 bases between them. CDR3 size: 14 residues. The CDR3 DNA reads TGTGCCAGCAGCCCGGGCCTGTACCAAGAGACCCAGTACTTC. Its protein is CASSPGLYQETQYF.

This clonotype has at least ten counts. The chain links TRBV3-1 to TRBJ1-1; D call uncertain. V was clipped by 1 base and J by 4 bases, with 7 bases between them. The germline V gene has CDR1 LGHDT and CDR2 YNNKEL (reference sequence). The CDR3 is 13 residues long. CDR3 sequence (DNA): TGTGCCAGCAGCCAAGGAGGGAGCACTGAAGCTTTCTTT. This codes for CASSQGGSTEAFF.

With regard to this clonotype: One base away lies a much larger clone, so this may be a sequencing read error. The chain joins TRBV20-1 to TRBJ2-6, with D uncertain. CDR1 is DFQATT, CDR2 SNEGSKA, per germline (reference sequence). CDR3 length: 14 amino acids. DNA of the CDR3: TGCGGTGCTCCAATGAGCTCTGGGGCCAACGTCCTGACTTTC. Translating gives CGAPMSSGANVLTF.

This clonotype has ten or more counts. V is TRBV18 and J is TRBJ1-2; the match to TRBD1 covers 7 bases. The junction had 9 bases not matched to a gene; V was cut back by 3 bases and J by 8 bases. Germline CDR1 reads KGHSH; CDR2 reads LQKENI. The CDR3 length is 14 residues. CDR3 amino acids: CASSPEGATRGYTF. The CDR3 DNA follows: TGTGCCAGCTCACCCGAGGGGGCGACGCGAGGCTACACCTTC.

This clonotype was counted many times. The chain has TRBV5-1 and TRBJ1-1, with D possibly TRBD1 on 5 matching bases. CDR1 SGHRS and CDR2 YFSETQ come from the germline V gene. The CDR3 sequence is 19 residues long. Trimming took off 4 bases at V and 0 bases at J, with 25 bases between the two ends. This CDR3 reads CASSPGLGGVRLMNTEAFF. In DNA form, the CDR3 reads TGCGCCAGCAGCCCTGGATTGGGGGGAGTCCGCCTCATGAACACTGAAGCTTTCTTT.

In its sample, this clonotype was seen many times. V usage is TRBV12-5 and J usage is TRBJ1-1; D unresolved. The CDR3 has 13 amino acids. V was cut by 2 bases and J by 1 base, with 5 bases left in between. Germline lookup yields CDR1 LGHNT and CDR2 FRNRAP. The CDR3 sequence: CASGLLQNTEAFF. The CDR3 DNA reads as TGTGCTAGTGGTTTGTTACAGAACACTGAAGCTTTCTTT.

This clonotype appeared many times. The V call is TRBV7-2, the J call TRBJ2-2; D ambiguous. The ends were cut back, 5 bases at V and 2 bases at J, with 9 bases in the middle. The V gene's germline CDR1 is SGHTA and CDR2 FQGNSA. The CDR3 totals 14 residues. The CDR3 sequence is CASSPTYNTGELFF. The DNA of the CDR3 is TGTGCCAGCAGCCCGACATATAACACCGGGGAGCTGTTTTTT.

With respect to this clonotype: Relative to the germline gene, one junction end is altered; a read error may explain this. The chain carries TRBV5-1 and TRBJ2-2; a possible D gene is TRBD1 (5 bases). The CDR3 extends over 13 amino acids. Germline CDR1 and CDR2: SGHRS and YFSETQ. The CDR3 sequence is CASILQGTGELFF. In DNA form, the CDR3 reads TGCGCCAGCATCTTGCAGGGCACCGGGGAGCTGTTTTTT.

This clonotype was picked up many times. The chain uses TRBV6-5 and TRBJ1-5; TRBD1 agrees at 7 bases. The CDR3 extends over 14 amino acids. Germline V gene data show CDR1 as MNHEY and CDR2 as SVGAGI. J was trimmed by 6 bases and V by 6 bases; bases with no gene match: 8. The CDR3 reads CASSADRVGQPQHF. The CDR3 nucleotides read TGTGCCAGCAGCGCAGACAGGGTGGGTCAGCCCCAGCATTTT.

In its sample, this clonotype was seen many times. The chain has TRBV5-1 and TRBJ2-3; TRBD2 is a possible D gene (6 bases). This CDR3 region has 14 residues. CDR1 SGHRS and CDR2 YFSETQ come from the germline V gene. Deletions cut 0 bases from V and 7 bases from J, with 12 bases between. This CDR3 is CASSLAGGLNTQYF. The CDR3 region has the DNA TGCGCCAGCAGCTTGGCCGGGGGTTTGAATACGCAGTATTTT.

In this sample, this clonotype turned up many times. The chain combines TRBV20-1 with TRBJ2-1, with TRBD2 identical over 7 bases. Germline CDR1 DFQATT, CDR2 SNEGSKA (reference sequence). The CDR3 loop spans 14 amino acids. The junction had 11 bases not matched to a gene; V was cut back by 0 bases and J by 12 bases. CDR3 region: CSAREGTTRRGQFF. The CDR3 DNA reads TGCAGTGCTAGAGAGGGGACTACTCGACGGGGGCAGTTCTTC.

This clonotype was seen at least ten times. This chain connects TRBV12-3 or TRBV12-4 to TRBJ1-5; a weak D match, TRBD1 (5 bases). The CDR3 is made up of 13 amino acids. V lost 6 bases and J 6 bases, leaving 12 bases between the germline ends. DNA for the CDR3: TGTGCCAGCAGCCAGGGAGAAGGTCAGCCCCAGCATTTT. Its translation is CASSQGEGQPQHF.

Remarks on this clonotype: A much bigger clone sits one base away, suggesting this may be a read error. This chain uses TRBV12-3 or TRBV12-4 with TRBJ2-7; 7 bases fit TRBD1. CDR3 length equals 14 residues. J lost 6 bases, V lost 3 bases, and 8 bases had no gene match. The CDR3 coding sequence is TGTGCCAGCAGTTTGGAACAGGGGAATGGCGAGCAGTACTTC. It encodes CASSLEQGNGEQYF.

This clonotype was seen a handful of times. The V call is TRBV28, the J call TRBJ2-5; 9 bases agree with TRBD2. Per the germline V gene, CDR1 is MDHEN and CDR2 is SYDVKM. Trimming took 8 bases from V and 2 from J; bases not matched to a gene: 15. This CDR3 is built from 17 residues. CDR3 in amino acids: CASYEAGGRNPQETQYF. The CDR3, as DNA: TGTGCCAGCTATGAAGCGGGGGGCCGGAATCCACAAGAGACCCAGTACTTC. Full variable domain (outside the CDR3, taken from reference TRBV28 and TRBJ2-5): DVKVTQSSRYLVKRTGEKVFLECVQDMDHENMFWYRQDPGLGLRLIYFSYDVKMKEKGDIPEGYSVSREKKERFSLILESASTNQTSMYLCASYEAGGRNPQETQYFGPGTRLLVL.

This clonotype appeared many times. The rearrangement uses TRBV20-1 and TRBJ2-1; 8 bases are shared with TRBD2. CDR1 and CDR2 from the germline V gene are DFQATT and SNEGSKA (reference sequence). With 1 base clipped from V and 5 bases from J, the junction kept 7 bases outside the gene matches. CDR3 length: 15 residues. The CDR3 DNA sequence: TGCAGTGCTAGAGGGTTGCGGGGGGCCGACAATGAGCAGTTCTTC. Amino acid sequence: CSARGLRGADNEQFF.

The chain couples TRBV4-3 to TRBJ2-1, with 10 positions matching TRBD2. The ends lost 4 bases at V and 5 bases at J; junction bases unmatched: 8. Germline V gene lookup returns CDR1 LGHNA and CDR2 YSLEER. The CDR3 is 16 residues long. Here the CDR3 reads CASSLRLAGANNEQFF. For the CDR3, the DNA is TGCGCCAGCAGCCTACGACTAGCGGGCGCCAACAATGAGCAGTTCTTC.

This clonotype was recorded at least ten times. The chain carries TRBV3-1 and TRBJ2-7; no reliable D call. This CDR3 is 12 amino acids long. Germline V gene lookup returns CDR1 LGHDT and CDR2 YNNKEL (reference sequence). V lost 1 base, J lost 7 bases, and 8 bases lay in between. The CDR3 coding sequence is TGTGCCAGCAGCCAAGCCGCCCAGGAGCAGTACTTC. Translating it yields CASSQAAQEQYF.

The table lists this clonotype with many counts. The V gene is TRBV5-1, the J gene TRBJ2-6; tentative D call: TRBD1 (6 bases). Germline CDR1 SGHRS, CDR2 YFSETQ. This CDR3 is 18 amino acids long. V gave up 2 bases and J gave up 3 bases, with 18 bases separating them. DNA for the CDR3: TGCGCCAGCAGCTTCAATATACAGGGATCCCATGGGGCCAACGTCCTGACTTTC. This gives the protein CASSFNIQGSHGANVLTF.

As DNA, the CDR3 is TGTGCCAACTCCCCTAATCAGGGATACGAGCAGTACGTC. Translation gives CANSPNQGYEQYV. This chain joins TRBV18 and TRBJ2-7; the D gene is possibly TRBD1 (5 bases). The V gene lost 10 bases and the J gene lost 4 bases, with 17 bases spanning the gap. This CDR3 has 13 residues. Looked up from germline, CDR1 is KGHSH and CDR2 is LQKENI.

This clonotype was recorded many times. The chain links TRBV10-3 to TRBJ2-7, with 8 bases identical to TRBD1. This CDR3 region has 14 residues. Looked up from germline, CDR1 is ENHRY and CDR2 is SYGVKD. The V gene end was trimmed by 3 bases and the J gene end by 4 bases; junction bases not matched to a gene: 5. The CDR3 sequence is CAISDLQGGYEQYF. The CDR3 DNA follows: TGTGCCATCAGTGATCTACAGGGGGGATACGAGCAGTACTTC.

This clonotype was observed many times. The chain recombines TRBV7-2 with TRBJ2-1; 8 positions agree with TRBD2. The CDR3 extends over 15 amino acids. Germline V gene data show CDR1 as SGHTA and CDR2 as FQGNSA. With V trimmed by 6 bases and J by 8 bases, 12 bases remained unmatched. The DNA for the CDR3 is TGTGCCAGCAGGGCTCCGGGACTAGAAACCTATGAGCAGTTCTTC. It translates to CASRAPGLETYEQFF.